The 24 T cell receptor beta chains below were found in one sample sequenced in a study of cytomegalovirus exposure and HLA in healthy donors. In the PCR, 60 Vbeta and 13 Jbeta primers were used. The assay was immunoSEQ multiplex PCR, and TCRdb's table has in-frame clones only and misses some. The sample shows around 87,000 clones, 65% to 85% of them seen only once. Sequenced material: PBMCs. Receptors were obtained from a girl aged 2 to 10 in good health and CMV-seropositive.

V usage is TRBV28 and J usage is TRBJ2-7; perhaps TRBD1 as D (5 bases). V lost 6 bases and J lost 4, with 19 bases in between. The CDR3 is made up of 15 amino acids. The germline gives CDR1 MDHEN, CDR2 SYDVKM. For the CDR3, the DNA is TGTGCCAGCAGCCCAATACGGACACGCCGGTACGAGCAGTACTTC. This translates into CASSPIRTRRYEQYF.

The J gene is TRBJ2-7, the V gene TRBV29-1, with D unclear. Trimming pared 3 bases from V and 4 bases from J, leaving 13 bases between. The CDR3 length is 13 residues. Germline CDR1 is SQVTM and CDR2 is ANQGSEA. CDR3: CSVDTLPRYEQYF. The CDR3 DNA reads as TGCAGCGTTGACACCTTACCACGGTACGAGCAGTACTTC.

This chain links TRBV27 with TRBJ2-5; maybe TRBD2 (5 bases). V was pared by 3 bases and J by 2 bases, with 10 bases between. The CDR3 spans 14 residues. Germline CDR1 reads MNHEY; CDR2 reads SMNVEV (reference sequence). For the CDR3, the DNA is TGTGCCAGCAGTTTCGTACGGACTCAAGAGACCCAGTACTTC. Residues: CASSFVRTQETQYF.

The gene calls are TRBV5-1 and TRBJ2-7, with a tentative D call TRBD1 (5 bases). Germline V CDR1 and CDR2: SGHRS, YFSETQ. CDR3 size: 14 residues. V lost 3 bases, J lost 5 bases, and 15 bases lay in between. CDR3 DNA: TGCGCCAGCAGCTCAACACAGGCACGAAACGAGCAGTACTTC. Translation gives CASSSTQARNEQYF.

The CDR3 sequence is CASSYRDRGLYEQYF. CDR3 nucleotides: TGTGCCAGCAGCTACCGGGACAGGGGGTTATACGAGCAGTACTTC. The V gene is TRBV7-9, the J gene TRBJ2-7; 11 bases are shared with TRBD1. The CDR3 runs 15 residues. Trimming took 4 bases from V and 4 from J; bases not matched to a gene: 6. Per the germline V gene, CDR1 is SEHNR and CDR2 is FQNEAQ (reference sequence).

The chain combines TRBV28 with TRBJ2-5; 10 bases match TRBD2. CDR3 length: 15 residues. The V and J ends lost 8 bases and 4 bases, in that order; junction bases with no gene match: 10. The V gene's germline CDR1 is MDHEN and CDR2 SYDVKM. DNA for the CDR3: TGTGCCAGCGCGTCTAGCGGGAGTTGGGGAGAGACCCAGTACTTC. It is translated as CASASSGSWGETQYF.

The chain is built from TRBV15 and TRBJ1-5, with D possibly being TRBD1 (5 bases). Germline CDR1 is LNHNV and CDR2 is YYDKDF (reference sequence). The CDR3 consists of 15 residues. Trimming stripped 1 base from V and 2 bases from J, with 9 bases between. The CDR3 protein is CATSRAGEGNQPQHF. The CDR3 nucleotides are TGTGCCACCAGCAGAGCGGGGGAGGGCAATCAGCCCCAGCATTTT.

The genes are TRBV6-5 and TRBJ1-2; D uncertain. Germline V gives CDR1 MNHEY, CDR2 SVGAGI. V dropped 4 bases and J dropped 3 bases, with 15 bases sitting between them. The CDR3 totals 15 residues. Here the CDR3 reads CASSSGRGSHYGYTF. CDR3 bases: TGTGCCAGCAGTTCCGGAAGAGGGTCCCACTATGGCTACACCTTC.

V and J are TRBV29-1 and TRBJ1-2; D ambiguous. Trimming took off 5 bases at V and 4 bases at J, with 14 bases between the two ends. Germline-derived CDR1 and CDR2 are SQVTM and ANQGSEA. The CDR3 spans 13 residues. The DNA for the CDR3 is TGCAGCGTTTACGTCCCCCGGTCCTATGGCTACACCTTC. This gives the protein CSVYVPRSYGYTF.

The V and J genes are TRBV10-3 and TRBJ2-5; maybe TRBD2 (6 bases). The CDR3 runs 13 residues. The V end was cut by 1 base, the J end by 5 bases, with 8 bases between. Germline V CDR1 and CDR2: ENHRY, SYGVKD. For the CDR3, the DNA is TGTGCCATCAGTGAGTGGGGGGTGGAGACCCAGTACTTC. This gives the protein CAISEWGVETQYF.

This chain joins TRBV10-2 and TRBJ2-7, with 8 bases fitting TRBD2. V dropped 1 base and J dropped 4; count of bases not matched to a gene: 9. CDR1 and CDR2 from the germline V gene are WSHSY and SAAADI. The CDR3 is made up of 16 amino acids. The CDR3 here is CASSEFRVTSEYEQYF. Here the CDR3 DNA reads TGCGCCAGCAGTGAGTTTAGGGTGACTAGCGAATACGAGCAGTACTTC.

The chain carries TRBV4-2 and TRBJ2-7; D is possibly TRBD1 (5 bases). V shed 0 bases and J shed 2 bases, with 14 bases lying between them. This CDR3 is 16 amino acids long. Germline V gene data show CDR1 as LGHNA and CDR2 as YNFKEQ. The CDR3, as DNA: TGTGCCAGCAGCCAAGAAAAAGGGGTGGGGCCCTACGAGCAGTACTTC. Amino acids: CASSQEKGVGPYEQYF.

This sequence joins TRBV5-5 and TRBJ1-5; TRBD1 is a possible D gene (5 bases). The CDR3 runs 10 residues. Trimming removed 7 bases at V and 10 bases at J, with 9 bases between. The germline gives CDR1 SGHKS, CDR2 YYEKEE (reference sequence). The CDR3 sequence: CASWGEPQHF. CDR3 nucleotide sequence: TGTGCCAGCTGGGGCGAACCCCAGCATTTT.

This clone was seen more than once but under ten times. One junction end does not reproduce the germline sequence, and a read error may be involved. CDR3 DNA sequence: TGTGCTAGCAGCGGGAGTTACCAAGAGACCCAGTACTTC. This translates into CASSGSYQETQYF. The V gene is TRBV7-7, the J gene TRBJ2-5; 8 nucleotides align to TRBD2. This CDR3 is built from 13 residues. The V gene's germline CDR1 is SSHAT and CDR2 FNYEAQ (reference sequence). The full variable domain, its missing parts supplied by reference TRBV7-7 and TRBJ2-5, is GAGVSQSPRYKVTKRGQDVTLRCDPISSHATLYWYQQALGQGPEFLTYFNYEAQPDKSGLPSDRFSAERPEGSISTLTIQRTEQRDSAMYRCASSGSYQETQYFGPGTRLLVL.

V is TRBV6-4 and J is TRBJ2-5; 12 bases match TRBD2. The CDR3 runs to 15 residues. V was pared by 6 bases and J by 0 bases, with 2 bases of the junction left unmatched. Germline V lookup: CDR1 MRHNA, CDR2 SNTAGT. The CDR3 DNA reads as TGTGCCAGCAGCAGGACTAGCGGGGACCAAGAGACCCAGTACTTC. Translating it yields CASSRTSGDQETQYF.

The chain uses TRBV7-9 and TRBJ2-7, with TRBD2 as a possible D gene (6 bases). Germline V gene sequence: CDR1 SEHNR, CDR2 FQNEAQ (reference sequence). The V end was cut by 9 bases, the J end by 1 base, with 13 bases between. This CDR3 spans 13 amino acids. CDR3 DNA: TGTGCCAGTACCGGGACTGAGTCCTACGAGCAGTACTTC. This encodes CASTGTESYEQYF.

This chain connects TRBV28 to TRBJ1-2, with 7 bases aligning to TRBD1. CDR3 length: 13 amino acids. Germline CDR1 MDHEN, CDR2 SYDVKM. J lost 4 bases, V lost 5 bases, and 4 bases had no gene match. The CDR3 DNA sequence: TGTGCCAGCAGTACAGGGGCGTTCTATGGCTACACCTTC. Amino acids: CASSTGAFYGYTF.

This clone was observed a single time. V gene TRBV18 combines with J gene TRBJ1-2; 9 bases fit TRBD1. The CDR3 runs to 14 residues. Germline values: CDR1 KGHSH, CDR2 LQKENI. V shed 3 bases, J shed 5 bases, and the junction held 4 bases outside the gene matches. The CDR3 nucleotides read TGTGCCAGCTCACCTCCCGGGACAGGGTATGGCTACACCTTC. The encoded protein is CASSPPGTGYGYTF.

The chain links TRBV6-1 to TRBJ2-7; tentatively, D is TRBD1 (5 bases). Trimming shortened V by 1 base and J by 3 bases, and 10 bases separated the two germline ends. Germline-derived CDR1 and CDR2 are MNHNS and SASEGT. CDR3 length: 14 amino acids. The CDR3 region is CASSEGAGRYEQYF. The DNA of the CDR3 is TGTGCCAGCAGTGAAGGGGCAGGGCGCTACGAGCAGTACTTC.

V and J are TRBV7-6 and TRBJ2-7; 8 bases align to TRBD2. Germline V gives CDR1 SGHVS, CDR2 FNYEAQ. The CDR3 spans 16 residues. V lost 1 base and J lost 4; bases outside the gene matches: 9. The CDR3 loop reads CASSLGTSGRIYEQYF. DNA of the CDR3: TGTGCCAGCAGCTTAGGAACTAGCGGTAGGATATACGAGCAGTACTTC.

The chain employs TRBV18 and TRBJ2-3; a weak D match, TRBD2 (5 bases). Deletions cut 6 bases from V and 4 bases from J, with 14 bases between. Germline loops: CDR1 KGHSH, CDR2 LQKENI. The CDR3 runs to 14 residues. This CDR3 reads CASSYLVSADTQYF. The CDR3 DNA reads TGTGCCAGCTCCTACTTGGTTAGCGCAGATACGCAGTATTTT.

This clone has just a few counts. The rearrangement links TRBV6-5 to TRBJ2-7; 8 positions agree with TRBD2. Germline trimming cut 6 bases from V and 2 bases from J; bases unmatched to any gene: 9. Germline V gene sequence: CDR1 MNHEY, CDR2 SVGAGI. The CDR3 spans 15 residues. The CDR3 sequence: CASSLLAVATYEQYF. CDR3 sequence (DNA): TGTGCCAGCAGCCTACTAGCGGTCGCGACCTACGAGCAGTACTTC.

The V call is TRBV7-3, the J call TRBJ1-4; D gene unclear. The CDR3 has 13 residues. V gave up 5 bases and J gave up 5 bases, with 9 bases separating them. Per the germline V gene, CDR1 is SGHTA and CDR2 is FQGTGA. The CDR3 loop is CASSRLPNEKLFF. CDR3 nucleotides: TGTGCCAGCAGCCGACTCCCGAATGAAAAACTGTTTTTT.

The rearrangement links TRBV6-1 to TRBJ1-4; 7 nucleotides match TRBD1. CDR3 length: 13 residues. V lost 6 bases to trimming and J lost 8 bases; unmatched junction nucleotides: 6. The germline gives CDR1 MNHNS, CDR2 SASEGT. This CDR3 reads CASRKGQTEKLFF. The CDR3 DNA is TGTGCCAGCAGGAAGGGACAGACCGAAAAACTGTTTTTT.